This T cell receptor beta chain was profiled in a study of cytomegalovirus exposure and HLA in healthy donors. General study points: Associated with HLA alleles at 0.05 false discovery rate in a later analysis were 16,951 TCR beta sequences. A few V segments could not be told apart, such as TRBV6-2 and TRBV6-3, and were left out. Upon later analysis, TCR association rates were observed to vary by HLA locus, being highest for DRB1 and lowest for HLA-C. Accurate HLA-A and HLA-B prediction from TCR beta sequences was reported for most subjects.

The study ran its PCR with 60 Vbeta and 13 Jbeta primers. The table came from immunoSEQ multiplex PCR; TCRdb's copy has only in-frame clones and leaves some out. The sample has some 120,000 clones, more than 60% seen once. The CDR3 sequence is 19 residues long. V shed 2 bases, J shed 0 bases, and the junction held 8 bases outside the gene matches. Germline loops: CDR1 SGHTA, CDR2 FQGNSA. This clone was seen a handful of times. Its specificity is unknown. Sequences were obtained from PBMCs. This clonotype was obtained from a woman between 40 and 50 years old in good health and CMV-seronegative. V and J are TRBV7-2 and TRBJ2-4; TRBD2 matches at 12 bases. This CDR3 reads CASSLLPTSGRIAKNIQYF. The CDR3 DNA is TGTGCCAGCAGCTTACTCCCAACTAGCGGGAGGATAGCCAAAAACATTCAGTACTTC.